This T cell receptor beta chain was retrieved from a study of OX40 agonist ivuxolimab in advanced cancers. Only in-frame clones appear in the TCRdb table, and some are missing; sequencing was by immunoSEQ multiplex PCR. The sample yields 70,000 to 80,000 clones, about 86% seen once. The CDR3 length is 15 residues. V shed 6 bases, J shed 7 bases, and the junction held 11 bases outside the gene matches. In germline, CDR1 is MGHRA, CDR2 YSYEKL. The chain couples TRBV4-1 to TRBJ2-2, with 7 bases lining up with TRBD1. Sequenced here: CD4+ or CD8+ T cells sorted from blood, sampled in a trial of the OX40 agonist ivuxolimab. The source of this sequence is an adult with an advanced solid tumor such as melanoma, head and neck, liver or kidney cancer. The CDR3 nucleotides read TGCGCCAGCAGTGGACTCAGGGGGACGGGCGGGGAGCTGTTTTTT. Protein product: CASSGLRGTGGELFF.